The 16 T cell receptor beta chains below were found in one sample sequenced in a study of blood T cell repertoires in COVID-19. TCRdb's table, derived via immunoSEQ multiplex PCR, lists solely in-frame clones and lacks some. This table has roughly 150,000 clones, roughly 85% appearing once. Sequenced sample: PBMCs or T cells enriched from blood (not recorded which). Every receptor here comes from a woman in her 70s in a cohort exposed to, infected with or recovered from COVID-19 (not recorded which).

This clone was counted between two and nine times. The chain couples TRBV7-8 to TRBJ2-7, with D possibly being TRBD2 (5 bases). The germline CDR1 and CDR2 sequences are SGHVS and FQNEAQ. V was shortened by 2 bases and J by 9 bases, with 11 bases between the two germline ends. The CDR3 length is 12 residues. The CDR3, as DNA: TGTGCCAGCAGCTTAACGGCGGGTGGGCAGTACTTC. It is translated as CASSLTAGGQYF.

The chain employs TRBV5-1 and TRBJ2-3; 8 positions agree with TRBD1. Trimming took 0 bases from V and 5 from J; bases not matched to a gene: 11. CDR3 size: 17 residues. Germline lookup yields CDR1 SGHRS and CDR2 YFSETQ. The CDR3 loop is CASSLAWQGALGDTQYF. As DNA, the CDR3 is TGCGCCAGCAGCTTGGCATGGCAGGGGGCACTTGGAGATACGCAGTATTTT.

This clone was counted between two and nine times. CDR3 coding DNA: TGTGCCACCAGGTCGGGCGGAGGACTCCTCACAGATACGCAGTATTTT. The encoded protein is CATRSGGGLLTDTQYF. The chain couples TRBV24-1 to TRBJ2-3; TRBD2 is a possible D gene (5 bases). This CDR3 is built from 16 residues. Germline V lookup: CDR1 KGHDR, CDR2 SFDVKD. The germline V and J ends were trimmed by 7 bases and 2 bases, with 18 bases remaining between them.

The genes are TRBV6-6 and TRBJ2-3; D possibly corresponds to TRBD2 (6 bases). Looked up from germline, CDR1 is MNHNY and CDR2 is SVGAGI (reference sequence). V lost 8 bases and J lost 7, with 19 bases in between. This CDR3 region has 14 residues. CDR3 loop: CASAGSGTVYTQYF. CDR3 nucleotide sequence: TGTGCCAGCGCGGGGTCAGGGACTGTTTATACGCAGTATTTT.

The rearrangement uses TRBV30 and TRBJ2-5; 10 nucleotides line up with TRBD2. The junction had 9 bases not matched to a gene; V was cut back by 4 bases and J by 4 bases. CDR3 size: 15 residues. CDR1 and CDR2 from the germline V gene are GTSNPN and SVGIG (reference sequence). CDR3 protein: CAWKSGRAGGETQYF. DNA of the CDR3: TGTGCCTGGAAGAGCGGGAGGGCCGGGGGAGAGACCCAGTACTTC.

CDR3 loop: CATSRDQDDEQFF. The CDR3 DNA reads as TGTGCCACCAGCAGAGATCAGGATGATGAGCAGTTCTTC. The rearrangement uses TRBV15 and TRBJ2-1; no clear D. V gave up 0 bases and J gave up 8 bases, with 8 bases separating them. The CDR3 consists of 13 residues. Germline CDR1 is LNHNV and CDR2 is YYDKDF (reference sequence).

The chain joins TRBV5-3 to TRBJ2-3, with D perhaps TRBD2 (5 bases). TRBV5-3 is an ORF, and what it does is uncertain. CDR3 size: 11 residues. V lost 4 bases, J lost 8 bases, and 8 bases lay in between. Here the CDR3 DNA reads TGTGCCAGAAGCCGGGGAGCTACGCAGTATTTT. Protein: CARSRGATQYF.

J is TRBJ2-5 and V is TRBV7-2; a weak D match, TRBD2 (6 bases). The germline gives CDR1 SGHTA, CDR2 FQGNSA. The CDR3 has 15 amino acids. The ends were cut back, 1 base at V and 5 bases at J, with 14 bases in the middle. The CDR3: CASSLGPGVWETQYF. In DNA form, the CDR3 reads TGTGCCAGCAGCTTAGGTCCGGGAGTTTGGGAGACCCAGTACTTC. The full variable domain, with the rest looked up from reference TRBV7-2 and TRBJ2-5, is GAGVSQSPSNKVTEKGKDVELRCDPISGHTALYWYRQSLGQGLEFLIYFQGNSAPDKSGLPSDRFSAERTGGSVSTLTIQRTQQEDSAVYLCASSLGPGVWETQYFGPGTRLLVL.

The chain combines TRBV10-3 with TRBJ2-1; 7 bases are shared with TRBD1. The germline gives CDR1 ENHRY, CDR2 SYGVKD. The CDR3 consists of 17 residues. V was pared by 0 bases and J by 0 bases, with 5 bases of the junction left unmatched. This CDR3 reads CAISESTGQSSYNEQFF. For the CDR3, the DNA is TGTGCCATCAGTGAGTCAACGGGACAGAGCTCCTACAATGAGCAGTTCTTC.

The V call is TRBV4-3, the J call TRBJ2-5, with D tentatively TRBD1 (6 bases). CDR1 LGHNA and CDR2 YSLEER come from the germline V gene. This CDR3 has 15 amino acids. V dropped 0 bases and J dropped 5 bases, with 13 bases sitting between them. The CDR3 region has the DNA TGCGCCAGCAGCCAAGATCAGGGGAAGTATGAGACCCAGTACTTC. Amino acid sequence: CASSQDQGKYETQYF.

The CDR3: CATSDSSGRGKLFF. CDR3 sequence (DNA): TGTGCCACCAGTGACTCGAGCGGGAGAGGGAAGCTGTTTTTT. The rearrangement links TRBV24-1 to TRBJ2-2; TRBD2 matches at 8 bases. The ends lost 4 bases at V and 12 bases at J; junction bases unmatched: 9. The CDR3 loop spans 14 amino acids. Germline-derived CDR1 and CDR2 are KGHDR and SFDVKD.

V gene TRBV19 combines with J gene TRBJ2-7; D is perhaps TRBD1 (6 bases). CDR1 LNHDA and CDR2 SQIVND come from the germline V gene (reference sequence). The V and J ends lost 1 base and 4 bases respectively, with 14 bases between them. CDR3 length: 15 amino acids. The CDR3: CASSIGGTGSYEQYF. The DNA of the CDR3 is TGTGCCAGTAGTATAGGAGGCACAGGGTCGTACGAGCAGTACTTC.

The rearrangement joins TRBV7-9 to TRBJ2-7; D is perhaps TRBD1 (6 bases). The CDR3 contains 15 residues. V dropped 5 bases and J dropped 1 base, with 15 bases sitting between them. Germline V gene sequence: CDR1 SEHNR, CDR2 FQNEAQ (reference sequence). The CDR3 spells CASSPLPDRSYEQYF. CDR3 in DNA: TGTGCCAGCAGCCCCCTCCCGGACAGATCCTACGAGCAGTACTTC.

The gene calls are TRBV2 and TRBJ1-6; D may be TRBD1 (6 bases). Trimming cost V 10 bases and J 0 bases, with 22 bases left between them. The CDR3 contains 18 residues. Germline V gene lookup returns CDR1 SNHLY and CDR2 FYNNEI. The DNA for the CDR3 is TGTGCCACCTCACAGGGACGCGGGTATAGCTCCTATAATTCACCCCTCCACTTT. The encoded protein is CATSQGRGYSSYNSPLHF.

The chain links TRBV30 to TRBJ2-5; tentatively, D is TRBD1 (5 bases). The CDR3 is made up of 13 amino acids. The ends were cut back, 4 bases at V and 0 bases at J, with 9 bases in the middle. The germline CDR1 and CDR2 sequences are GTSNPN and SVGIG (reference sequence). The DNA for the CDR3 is TGTGCCTGGATGACAGCGAACCAAGAGACCCAGTACTTC. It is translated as CAWMTANQETQYF.

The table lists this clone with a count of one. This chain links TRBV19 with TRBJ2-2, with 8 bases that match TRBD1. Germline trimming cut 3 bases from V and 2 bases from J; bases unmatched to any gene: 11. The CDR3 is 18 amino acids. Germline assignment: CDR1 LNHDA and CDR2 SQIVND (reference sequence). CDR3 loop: CASSIWGRQGRNTGELFF. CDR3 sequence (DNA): TGTGCCAGTAGTATCTGGGGGCGACAGGGGCGAAACACCGGGGAGCTGTTTTTT.